This TCR beta chain was sequenced for a study of T cell responses to AZD1222 COVID-19 vaccine. Data came from immunoSEQ multiplex PCR; TCRdb stores just in-frame clones and leaves some out. Here the sample spans 120,000 or so clones, 86% being singletons. This clone was recorded once. What it binds is unknown. Study outcomes and limitations: Of spike-specific TCRs, nearly half reportedly target regions left unmutated in variants. Spike-specific TCR breadth and depth rose after two AZD1222 doses. Clonal diversity was possibly underestimated, and white British individuals and females predominated among donors.

J was trimmed by 5 bases and V by 0 bases; bases with no gene match: 2. This CDR3 spans 14 amino acids. The germline V gene has CDR1 SGHRS and CDR2 YFSETQ. The V call is TRBV5-1, the J call TRBJ2-5; 9 bases line up with TRBD2. Sequenced here: peripheral blood, sampled 28 days after the second AZD1222 dose. The receptor was isolated from an adult who received the AZD1222 COVID-19 vaccine. The CDR3 region is CASSLVSGGETQYF. The CDR3 region has the DNA TGCGCCAGCAGCTTGGTTAGCGGGGGTGAGACCCAGTACTTC.